Below, 26 T cell receptor beta chains from the same sample are listed, as sequenced in a study of shared clonotypes between healthy human individuals. Using immunoSEQ multiplex PCR, the repertoire was profiled, and TCRdb retains in-frame clones only, with some absent. The table shows a few hundred thousand clones, with roughly 80% occurring only once. The sequencing sample was made of PBMCs. The origin of the receptors is a woman aged 40 to 50 in good health. Some clones in this sample may be carry-over from other donors' samples.

The V and J genes are TRBV2 and TRBJ2-7; D uncertain. V lost 9 bases and J lost 0, with 9 bases in between. The CDR3 sequence is 12 residues long. Germline-derived CDR1 and CDR2 are SNHLY and FYNNEI. CDR3 amino acids: CASFGGSYEQYF. The CDR3 DNA reads as TGTGCCAGTTTCGGTGGCTCCTACGAGCAGTACTTC.

This chain uses TRBV28 with TRBJ2-7; perhaps TRBD2 as D (6 bases). The CDR3 length is 14 residues. V lost 6 bases and J lost 4, with 16 bases in between. Looked up from germline, CDR1 is MDHEN and CDR2 is SYDVKM. The CDR3 protein is CASSLAATTYEQYF. CDR3 nucleotide sequence: TGTGCCAGCAGCTTAGCGGCAACCACGTACGAGCAGTACTTC.

The chain is built from TRBV5-1 and TRBJ1-5; no firm D call. Germline V gene data show CDR1 as SGHRS and CDR2 as YFSETQ. CDR3 size: 17 residues. V was trimmed by 0 bases and J by 0 bases, leaving 13 bases between them. In nucleotides, the CDR3 is TGCGCCAGCAGCTTGGAGGGCGGACCATATAGCAATCAGCCCCAGCATTTT. This sequence encodes CASSLEGGPYSNQPQHF.

The gene calls are TRBV7-9 and TRBJ2-2; D is unclear. The V gene's germline CDR1 is SEHNR and CDR2 FQNEAQ (reference sequence). CDR3 length equals 17 residues. Trimming left V 5 bases short and J 3 bases short, with 19 bases between. In DNA, the CDR3 is TGTGCCAGCAGCCAGCCCTTAGACCATATCGACACCGGGGAGCTGTTTTTT. This gives the protein CASSQPLDHIDTGELFF.

This rearrangement joins TRBV6-5 to TRBJ2-7; D perhaps matches TRBD1 (5 bases). The germline V gene has CDR1 MNHEY and CDR2 SVGAGI. There are 15 residues in the CDR3. V dropped 2 bases and J dropped 2 bases, with 13 bases sitting between them. CDR3: CASSYIDSPTYEQYF. The CDR3 DNA reads as TGTGCCAGCAGTTACATAGACAGCCCTACCTACGAGCAGTACTTC.

In its sample, this clone was seen a few times. The chain joins TRBV2 to TRBJ2-7; weak D call: TRBD2 (6 bases). Deletions cut 5 bases from V and 9 bases from J, with 11 bases between. The CDR3 sequence is 11 residues long. From germline, CDR1 is SNHLY and CDR2 FYNNEI. The CDR3 protein is CASSPRDWQYF. The CDR3 nucleotides read TGTGCCAGCAGTCCCCGGGACTGGCAGTACTTC.

The CDR3 loop is CASSDMGLAGPYEQYF. Here the CDR3 DNA reads TGTGCCAGCAGTGACATGGGACTAGCGGGACCCTACGAGCAGTACTTC. The genes are TRBV27 and TRBJ2-7; TRBD2 agrees at 13 bases. The CDR3 totals 16 residues. Germline CDR1 MNHEY, CDR2 SMNVEV (reference sequence). Germline trimming cut 5 bases from V and 2 bases from J; bases unmatched to any gene: 6.

Note on this clone: A far larger clone is only one base removed, so a read error is likely. The chain employs TRBV4-1 and TRBJ2-7; a weak D match, TRBD2 (5 bases). CDR1 is MGHRA and CDR2 is YSYEKL in the germline V gene. With 2 bases removed from V and 5 bases from J, the gap between germline ends came to 19 bases. This CDR3 comprises 16 residues. The CDR3 loop is CASSQSGIRNTHEQYF. In nucleotides, the CDR3 is TGCGCCAGCAGCCAAAGCGGTATTAGGAACACACACGAGCAGTACTTC.

The V gene is TRBV29-1, the J gene TRBJ1-1; D possibly corresponds to TRBD1 (5 bases). Germline values: CDR1 SQVTM, CDR2 ANQGSEA. The CDR3 totals 14 residues. V shed 5 bases and J shed 5 bases, with 18 bases lying between them. CDR3 nucleotides: TGCAGCGTTTGCGAAGGGGCTGGAGGGACTGAAGCTTTCTTT. Encoded protein: CSVCEGAGGTEAFF.

The chain has TRBV9 and TRBJ2-7, with D maybe TRBD1 (6 bases). This CDR3 spans 16 amino acids. V was trimmed by 0 bases and J by 7 bases, leaving 20 bases between them. The V gene's germline CDR1 is SGDLS and CDR2 YYNGEE. The CDR3 sequence is CASSVAVGARMGEQYF. As DNA, the CDR3 is TGTGCCAGCAGCGTAGCGGTGGGGGCGCGGATGGGGGAGCAGTACTTC.

V is TRBV5-1 and J is TRBJ2-1; the D is unclear. The CDR3 loop spans 12 amino acids. V dropped 2 bases and J dropped 9 bases, with 9 bases sitting between them. Germline V gene sequence: CDR1 SGHRS, CDR2 YFSETQ. In nucleotides, the CDR3 is TGCGCCAGCAGCTTTGACGGCGGTGAGCAGTTCTTC. This encodes CASSFDGGEQFF.

This clone came up once. A much larger clone differs by one base, so this may be a read error. The same CDR3 arises from other DNA sequences in this sample as well. The chain is built from TRBV9 and TRBJ2-1; 7 bases match TRBD1. CDR1 and CDR2 from the germline V gene are SGDLS and YYNGEE. This CDR3 has 17 residues. CDR3 nucleotide sequence: TGTGCCAGCAGCCCCCGACAGGGCCACAGCTCCTACAATGAACAGTTCTTC. Amino acid sequence: CASSPRQGHSSYNEQFF.

This clone was counted between two and nine times. CDR3 DNA: TGCGCCAGCACCCTCTTAACAGGCCAATCCTACGAGCAGTACTTC. Translated: CASTLLTGQSYEQYF. The chain employs TRBV5-1 and TRBJ2-7; possibly TRBD1 for D (5 bases). The CDR3 sequence is 15 residues long. Germline CDR1 and CDR2: SGHRS and YFSETQ. V shed 6 bases and J shed 1 base, with 17 bases lying between them.

This chain joins TRBV27 and TRBJ1-1; a possible D gene is TRBD1 (5 bases). CDR1 and CDR2 from the germline V gene are MNHEY and SMNVEV (reference sequence). The CDR3 contains 14 residues. V lost 2 bases and J 6 bases, leaving 13 bases between the germline ends. CDR3 region: CASSLRGQGSEAFF. CDR3 bases: TGTGCCAGCAGTTTACGGGGCCAGGGCTCTGAAGCTTTCTTT.

This sequence joins TRBV5-4 and TRBJ2-7; D not resolved. Trimming took off 3 bases at V and 7 bases at J, with 17 bases between the two ends. This CDR3 has 14 residues. From germline, CDR1 is SGHNT and CDR2 YYREEE (reference sequence). For the CDR3, the DNA is TGTGCCAGCAGCTCCTTGACCGCTCCTCGGGAGCAGTACTTC. This gives the protein CASSSLTAPREQYF.

This sequence joins TRBV11-2 and TRBJ2-1, with 10 nucleotides matching TRBD2. With 2 bases clipped from V and 1 base from J, the junction kept 8 bases outside the gene matches. This CDR3 is 18 amino acids long. CDR1 SGHAT and CDR2 FQNNGV come from the germline V gene. CDR3 nucleotides: TGTGCCAGCAGCTTAAGGCTAGCGGGAGTCCAATCCTACAATGAGCAGTTCTTC. It specifies CASSLRLAGVQSYNEQFF.

The V call is TRBV5-1, the J call TRBJ2-3; D is ambiguous. CDR3 length equals 13 residues. Germline V lookup: CDR1 SGHRS, CDR2 YFSETQ. V gave up 5 bases and J gave up 0 bases, with 7 bases separating them. CDR3 in amino acids: CASRLDSTDTQYF. In DNA, the CDR3 is TGCGCCAGCAGACTCGACAGCACAGATACGCAGTATTTT.

V and J are TRBV28 and TRBJ2-1, with D hard to call. V lost 5 bases and J lost 3, with 17 bases in between. Per germline, CDR1 MDHEN and CDR2 SYDVKM. This CDR3 comprises 16 residues. The CDR3 sequence is CASSPTSGPYYNEQFF. The DNA of the CDR3 is TGTGCCAGCAGTCCAACCTCAGGCCCGTACTACAATGAGCAGTTCTTC.

V gene TRBV7-2 combines with J gene TRBJ1-3, with D unclear. The CDR3 consists of 14 residues. Germline lookup yields CDR1 SGHTA and CDR2 FQGNSA. Trimming removed 2 bases at V and 7 bases at J, with 12 bases between. This chain's CDR3 is CASSLLPEKNTIYF. CDR3 DNA sequence: TGTGCCAGCAGCTTACTGCCTGAAAAGAACACCATATATTTT. Supplemented by reference TRBV7-2 and TRBJ1-3, the full variable domain reads GAGVSQSPSNKVTEKGKDVELRCDPISGHTALYWYRQSLGQGLEFLIYFQGNSAPDKSGLPSDRFSAERTGGSVSTLTIQRTQQEDSAVYLCASSLLPEKNTIYFGEGSWLTVV.

This chain uses TRBV2 with TRBJ1-1; a weak D match, TRBD1 (6 bases). The CDR3 runs to 14 residues. Trimming took 5 bases from V and 5 from J, leaving 15 bases between them. Germline CDR1 reads SNHLY; CDR2 reads FYNNEI. The CDR3 sequence is CASSSRGSRTEAFF. The CDR3 DNA reads TGTGCCAGCAGTTCCAGGGGATCGAGAACTGAAGCTTTCTTT.

This sequence joins TRBV7-9 and TRBJ1-4; D perhaps matches TRBD1 (5 bases). The germline CDR1 and CDR2 sequences are SEHNR and FQNEAQ (reference sequence). The CDR3 extends over 16 amino acids. Trimming shortened V by 3 bases and J by 8 bases, and 19 bases separated the two germline ends. The CDR3 coding sequence is TGTGCCAGCAGCTTGTTTTTGGGGCCCCTATCAGAAAAACTGTTTTTT. Encoded protein: CASSLFLGPLSEKLFF. Using reference TRBV7-9 and TRBJ1-4 for the parts outside the CDR3, the full variable domain is DTGVSQNPRHKITKRGQNVTFRCDPISEHNRLYWYRQTLGQGPEFLTYFQNEAQLEKSRLLSDRFSAERPKGSFSTLEIQRTEQGDSAMYLCASSLFLGPLSEKLFFGSGTQLSVL.

The CDR3 DNA follows: TGTGCCAGCAGTCCCACCACGGGAAAATTGTACTTC. It encodes CASSPTTGKLYF. The V call is TRBV27, the J call TRBJ2-4; TRBD2 might be the D (5 bases). The CDR3 covers 12 residues. In germline, CDR1 is MNHEY, CDR2 SMNVEV (reference sequence). Trimming took off 5 bases at V and 15 bases at J, with 17 bases between the two ends.

The chain carries TRBV5-4 and TRBJ1-5; no clear D. Germline lookup yields CDR1 SGHNT and CDR2 YYREEE (reference sequence). CDR3 length equals 15 residues. Trimming removed 4 bases from V and 1 base from J, with 12 bases in between. CDR3 protein: CASSKDPGSNQPQHF. CDR3 in DNA: TGTGCCAGCAGCAAGGACCCCGGGAGCAATCAGCCCCAGCATTTT.

The chain links TRBV5-1 to TRBJ2-1; D may be TRBD1 or TRBD2 (5 bases each). Trimming removed 5 bases at V and 0 bases at J, with 12 bases between. The CDR3 sequence is 15 residues long. The germline V gene encodes CDR1 SGHRS and CDR2 YFSETQ. The CDR3 DNA follows: TGCGCCAGCAGGAGGGGCACAAGCTCCTACAATGAGCAGTTCTTC. Encoded protein: CASRRGTSSYNEQFF.

On this clone itself: One junction end disagrees with the germline gene, perhaps due to a read error. The chain uses TRBV5-8 and TRBJ1-4; TRBD1 matches 10 bases. Germline-derived CDR1 and CDR2 are SGHTS and YDEGEE. This CDR3 region has 16 residues. Here the CDR3 reads CASSQDLGTGAEKLFF. DNA for the CDR3: TGCGCCAGCAGCCAAGATCTTGGGACAGGGGCCGAAAAACTGTTTTTT.

This chain connects TRBV6-5 to TRBJ1-1, with TRBD1 matching 9 bases. CDR1 and CDR2 from the germline V gene are MNHEY and SVGAGI. J gave up 10 bases and V 0 bases, and 6 bases lay outside the gene matches. The CDR3 sequence is 14 residues long. CDR3 in DNA: TGTGCCAGCAGTTACTCGCGGGGACAGGGCTCAGCTTTCTTT. Protein: CASSYSRGQGSAFF.